This TCR beta chain was recorded in a study of T cells in Graves' hyperthyroidism and ophthalmopathy (dated 2019 in TCRdb). The study in broad terms: Peripheral blood was collected at initial diagnosis, before any treatment. To identify distinguishing TCR V-J signatures, a discovery cohort of about 100 patients was used, comprising 43 with Graves' ophthalmopathy and some 60 with stable Graves' hyperthyroidism. Whether ophthalmopathy could be predicted prospectively was tested in an independent validation cohort made up of roughly 19 hyperthyroidism patients plus 17 patients who later progressed to ophthalmopathy. For training and testing, the 110 or so patients in the discovery cohort were randomly divided in a 7:3 ratio. The study also compared thyroid tissue and blood T-cell repertoires from a handful of Graves' hyperthyroidism patients. After blood sampling, hyperthyroidism patients were treated with methimazole at a starting dose of 30 mg daily, and ophthalmopathy patients were treated with high-dose intravenous methylprednisolone. The paper describes TCR Vbeta CDR3 sequencing of roughly 130 peripheral blood samples, made up of 43 ophthalmopathy patients, roughly 80 hyperthyroidism patients and 17 progressor patients. Overall study outcomes, separate from this receptor: A model built on a 13 V-J signature distinguished ophthalmopathy from stable hyperthyroidism, reaching roughly 88% sensitivity and about 81% specificity in cross-validation and 80%/75% in testing. Most expanded thyroid clonotypes (frequency above 0.001) were also found in blood, which suggests that blood repertoires may mirror thyroid immune responses. Sample size was not statistically predetermined, and blinding of investigators to group allocation was not performed. In validation, the model predicted progression to ophthalmopathy with just under 71% sensitivity and around 72% specificity, a median of approximately 6.7 months before onset.

The TCR beta CDR3 regions were amplified from the RNA transcripts. A first-round RT-PCR of the TCR CDR3 used the HTBI primer set with the Qiagen OneStep RT-PCR kit. Libraries were constructed in a second round of multiplex PCR, after which size selection and purification were performed. Sequencing of the libraries was done on an Illumina HiSeq2000 using paired-end 100 bp reads. As for the authors' bioinformatics: Raw data were processed with SOAPnuke, discarding reads with adapters, uncalled bases, mean Phred below 15, or no exact constant-primer or identifier match. COPE v1.2.5 was used to merge the high-quality paired reads, and each unique nucleotide sequence was defined as a clonotype. MiTCR v1.1 was used to align the clonotypes against IMGT TRBV, TRBD and TRBJ reference segments. The analysis was restricted to V-J combinations with a frequency above 0.0001, which together covered 99% to 99.2% of the repertoires. A TCS score was defined as the ratio between F50 (clonal expansion) and ExV (chaos), using BLOSUM62-based TCRdist between CDR3 peptides within each V-J. Welch's t-statistics and random forest reduced just over 500 V-J features to 10 to 15, which were used in a naive Bayes classifier (R e1071). The raw public reads went through TCRdb reprocessing: fastp at Q25, MiXCR clone calling, in-frame beta chains kept. CDR3 protein sequences are deduplicated, and each keeps its most common genes and DNA. In this record, the V and J calls reflect TCRdb's handling and not the investigators' own analysis. The sample table holds 96,000 or so distinct CDR3 sequences, of which approximately 56% were seen once. The leading ten clones occupy roughly 29% of the sample.

Concerning this clonotype itself: What this receptor recognizes is not known. This may be a read error: a much more frequent sequence differs by one nucleotide.

A patient counted as having stable Graves' hyperthyroidism if no progression to ophthalmopathy occurred over 18 months of follow-up. Hyperthyroidism patients were aged 18 to 65 years and newly diagnosed, with disease duration of less than 2 months. The study excluded patients with uncontrolled infections, other autoimmune diseases, pregnancy or lactation. Diagnoses relied on clinical symptoms, serum thyroxine and TRAb, thyroid ultrasound and orbital computed tomography. Ficoll-Paque density gradient centrifugation was used to isolate PBMCs from 8 to 10 ml of fresh peripheral blood. Total RNA was extracted with Trizol reagent, and quality was checked on an Agilent 2100 Bioanalyzer. The CDR3 runs 16 residues from the cysteine to the phenylalanine. The sequence is cut down to CDR3 DNA, 48 bases in frame from base 1. CDR1 and CDR2 are read off the germline V gene as SGHTA and FQGNSA.

This sequence originates from a woman between 40 and 50 years old with Graves' hyperthyroidism. Sequencing was carried out using blood. The rearrangement joined TRBV7-2 to TRBJ2-2; a stretch of 12 junction bases matches TRBD2. This receptor carries the CDR3 CASSDPTSGRSGKLFF. The bases are TGTGCCAGCTCTGACCCGACTAGCGGGAGAAGCGGGAAGCTGTTTTTT. Where the CDR3 stops, the reference TRBV7-2 and TRBJ2-2 genes take over; the full variable domain is GAGVSQSPSNKVTEKGKDVELRCDPISGHTALYWYRQSLGQGLEFLIYFQGNSAPDKSGLPSDRFSAERTGGSVSTLTIQRTQQEDSAVYLCASSDPTSGRSGKLFFGEGSRLTVL.